Reported below is one T cell receptor beta chain. Antigen specificity is unknown. Healthy and HIV-negative, the adult donors had no recent acute infections or vaccinations. Samples left unsorted employed approximately 94 million PBMCs for genomic DNA. This entry belongs to a study of shared clonotypes between healthy human individuals. Findings and limits, study-wide: Researchers sampled blood only, noting tissue repertoires likely differ. Donor scarcity curtailed the genetic and exposure-history diversity represented herein.

The CDR3 has 16 residues. J was trimmed by 5 bases and V by 0 bases; bases with no gene match: 6. Germline V gene lookup returns CDR1 LNHNV and CDR2 YYDKDF (reference sequence). The method was immunoSEQ multiplex PCR; TCRdb's version includes in-frame clones alone and lacks a portion of them. The table lists some 500,000 clones, around 77% of them singletons. This chain uses TRBV15 with TRBJ2-7, with 11 bases identical to TRBD1. The sample consisted of PBMCs. This clonotype was sampled from a woman aged 35 to 49 in good health. Some clones in this sample may be carry-over from other donors' samples. Here the CDR3 DNA reads TGTGCCACCAGCAGAGATTTGGGGACAGGGGGAAACGAGCAGTACTTC. Encoded protein: CATSRDLGTGGNEQYF.